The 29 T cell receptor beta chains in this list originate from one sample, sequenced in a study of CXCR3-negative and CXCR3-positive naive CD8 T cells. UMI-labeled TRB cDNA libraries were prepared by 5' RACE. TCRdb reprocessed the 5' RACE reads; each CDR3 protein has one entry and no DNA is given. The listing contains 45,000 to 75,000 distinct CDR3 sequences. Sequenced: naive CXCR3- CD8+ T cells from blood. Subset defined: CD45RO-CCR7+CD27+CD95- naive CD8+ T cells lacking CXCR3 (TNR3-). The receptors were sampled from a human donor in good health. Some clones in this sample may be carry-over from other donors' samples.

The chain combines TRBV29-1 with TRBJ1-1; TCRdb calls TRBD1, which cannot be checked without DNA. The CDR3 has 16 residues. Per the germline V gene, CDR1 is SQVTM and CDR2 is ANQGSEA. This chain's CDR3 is CSDGREGQSAGGGAFF.

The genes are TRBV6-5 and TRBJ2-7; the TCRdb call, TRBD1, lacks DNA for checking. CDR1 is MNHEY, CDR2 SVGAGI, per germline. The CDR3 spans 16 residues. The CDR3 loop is CASRESTGQESYEQYF.

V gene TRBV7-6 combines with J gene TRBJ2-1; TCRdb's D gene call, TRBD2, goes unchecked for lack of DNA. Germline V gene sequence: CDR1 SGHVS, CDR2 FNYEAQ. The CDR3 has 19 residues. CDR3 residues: CASSFSGLAVEANYNEQFF.

The CDR3 loop reads CAFWGNTEKLFF. The rearrangement uses TRBV29-1 and TRBJ1-4. In germline, CDR1 is SQVTM, CDR2 ANQGSEA. The CDR3 covers 12 residues.

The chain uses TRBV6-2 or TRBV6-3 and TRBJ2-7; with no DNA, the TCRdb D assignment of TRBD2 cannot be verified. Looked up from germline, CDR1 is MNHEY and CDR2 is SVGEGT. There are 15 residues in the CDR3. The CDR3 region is CASSYSEGSPYEQYF.

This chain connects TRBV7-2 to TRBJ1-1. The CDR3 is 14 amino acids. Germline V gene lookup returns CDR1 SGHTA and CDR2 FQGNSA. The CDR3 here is CASSLGEGWTEAFF.

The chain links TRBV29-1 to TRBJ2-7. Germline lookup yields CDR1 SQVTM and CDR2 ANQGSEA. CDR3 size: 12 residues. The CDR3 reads CSVAGAAKEQYF.

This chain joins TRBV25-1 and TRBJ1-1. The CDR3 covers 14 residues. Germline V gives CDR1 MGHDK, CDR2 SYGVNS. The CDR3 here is CASSRTSGNTEAFF. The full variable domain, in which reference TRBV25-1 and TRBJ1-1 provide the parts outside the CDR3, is EADIYQTPRYLVIGTGKKITLECSQTMGHDKMYWYQQDPGMELHLIHYSYGVNSTEKGDLSSESTVSRIRTEHFPLTLESARPSHTSQYLCASSRTSGNTEAFFGQGTRLTVV.

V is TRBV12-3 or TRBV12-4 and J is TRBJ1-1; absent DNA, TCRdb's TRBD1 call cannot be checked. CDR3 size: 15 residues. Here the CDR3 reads CASSMGLQGYTEAFF.

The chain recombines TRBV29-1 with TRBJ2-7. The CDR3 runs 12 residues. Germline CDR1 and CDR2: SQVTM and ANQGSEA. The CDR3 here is CSIPGGSYEQYF.

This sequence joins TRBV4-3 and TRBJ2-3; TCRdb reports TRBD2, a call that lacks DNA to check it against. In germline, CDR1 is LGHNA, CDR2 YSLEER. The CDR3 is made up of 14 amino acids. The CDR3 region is CASSHPTRLDTQYF.

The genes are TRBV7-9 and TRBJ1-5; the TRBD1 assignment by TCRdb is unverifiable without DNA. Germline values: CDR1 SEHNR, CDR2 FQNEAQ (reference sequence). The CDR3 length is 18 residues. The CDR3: CASSPTPGQGESNQPQHF.

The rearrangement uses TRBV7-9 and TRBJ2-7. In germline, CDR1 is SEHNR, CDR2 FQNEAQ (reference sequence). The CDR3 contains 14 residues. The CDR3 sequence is CASSLVFSSSEQYF.

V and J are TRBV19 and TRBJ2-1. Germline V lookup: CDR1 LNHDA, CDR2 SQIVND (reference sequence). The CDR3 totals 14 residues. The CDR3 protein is CASSHGSSYNEQFF.

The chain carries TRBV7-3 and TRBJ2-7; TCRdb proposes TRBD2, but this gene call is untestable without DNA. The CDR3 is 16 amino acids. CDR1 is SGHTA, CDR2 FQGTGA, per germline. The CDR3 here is CASSLGSAGGIYEQYF.

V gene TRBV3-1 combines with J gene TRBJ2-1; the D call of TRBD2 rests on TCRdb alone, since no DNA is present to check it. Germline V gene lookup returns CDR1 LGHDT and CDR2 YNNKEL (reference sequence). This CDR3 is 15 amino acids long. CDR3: CASTLTSGGYNEQFF.

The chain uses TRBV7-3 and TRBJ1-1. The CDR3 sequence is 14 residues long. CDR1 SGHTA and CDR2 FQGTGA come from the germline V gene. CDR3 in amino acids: CASSLKGVGTEAFF.

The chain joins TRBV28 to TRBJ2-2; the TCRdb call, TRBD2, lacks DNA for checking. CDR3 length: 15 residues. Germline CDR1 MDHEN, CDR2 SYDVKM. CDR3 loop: CASSFRVRASGELFF. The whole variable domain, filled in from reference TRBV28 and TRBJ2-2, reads DVKVTQSSRYLVKRTGEKVFLECVQDMDHENMFWYRQDPGLGLRLIYFSYDVKMKEKGDIPEGYSVSREKKERFSLILESASTNQTSMYLCASSFRVRASGELFFGEGSRLTVL.

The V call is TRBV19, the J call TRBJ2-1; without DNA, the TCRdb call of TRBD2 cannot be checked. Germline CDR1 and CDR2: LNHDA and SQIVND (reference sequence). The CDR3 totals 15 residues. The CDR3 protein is CASSLGDWQNNEQFF.

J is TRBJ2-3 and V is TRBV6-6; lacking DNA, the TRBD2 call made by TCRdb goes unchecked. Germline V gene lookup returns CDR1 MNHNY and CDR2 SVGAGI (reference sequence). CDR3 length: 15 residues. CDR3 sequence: CASSYGAGGTDTQYF.

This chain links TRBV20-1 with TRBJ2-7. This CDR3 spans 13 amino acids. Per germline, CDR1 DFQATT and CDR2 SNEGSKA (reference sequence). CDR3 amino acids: CSAREGGPYEQYF.

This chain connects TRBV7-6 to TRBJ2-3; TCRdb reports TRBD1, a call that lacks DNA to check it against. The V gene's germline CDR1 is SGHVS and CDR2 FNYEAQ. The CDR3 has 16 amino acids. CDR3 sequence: CASSLGTGGDTDTQYF.

This CDR3 is CASSQERQDTLRANTEAFF. The V gene is TRBV4-3, the J gene TRBJ1-1; absent DNA, TCRdb's TRBD1 call cannot be checked. Germline CDR1 LGHNA, CDR2 YSLEER. CDR3 length: 19 amino acids.

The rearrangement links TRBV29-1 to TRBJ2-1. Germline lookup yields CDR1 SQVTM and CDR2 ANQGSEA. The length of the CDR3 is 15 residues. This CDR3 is CSVRLMARSGDEQFF.

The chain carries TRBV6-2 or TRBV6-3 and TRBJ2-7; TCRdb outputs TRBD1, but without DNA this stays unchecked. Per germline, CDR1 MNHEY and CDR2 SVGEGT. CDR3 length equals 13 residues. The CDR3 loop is CASGIGQSYEQYF.

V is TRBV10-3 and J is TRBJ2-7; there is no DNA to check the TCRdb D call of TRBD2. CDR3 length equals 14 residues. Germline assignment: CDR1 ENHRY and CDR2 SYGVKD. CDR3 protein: CAIRPSDRSYEQYF.

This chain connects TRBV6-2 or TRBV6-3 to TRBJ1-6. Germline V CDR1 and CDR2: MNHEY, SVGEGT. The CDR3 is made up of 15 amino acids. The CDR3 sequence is CASTDRSSYNSPLHF.

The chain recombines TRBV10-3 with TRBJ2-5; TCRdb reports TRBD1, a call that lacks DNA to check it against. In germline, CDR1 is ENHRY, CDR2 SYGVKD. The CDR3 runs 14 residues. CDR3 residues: CAISAQGQGETQYF.

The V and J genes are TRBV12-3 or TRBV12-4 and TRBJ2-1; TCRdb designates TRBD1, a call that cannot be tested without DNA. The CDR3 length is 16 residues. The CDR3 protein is CASTEGAGGAYNEQFF.